This T cell receptor beta chain was identified in a study of CD8+ T cells in alopecia areata. Notes on the study in general: Normal skin's resident alphabeta T cells are sequenced alongside lesional scalp T cells. Elevated clonality characterized lesional scalp relative to normal scalp, particularly in alopecia totalis/universalis.

Reverse transcription of extracted RNA yielded cDNA, which provided the sequencing template. Method: immunoSEQ multiplex PCR; TCRdb's copy keeps in-frame clones and lacks some. The sample has roughly 220,000 clones, about two fifths seen once. Noted treatment: oral pan-JAK inhibitor, 5-10 mg twice daily. This clone has just a few counts. The antigen remains undetermined. V was trimmed by 2 bases and J by 2 bases, leaving 22 bases between them. The germline CDR1 and CDR2 sequences are SGHDN and FVKESK. The CDR3 length is 19 residues. The rearrangement links TRBV14 to TRBJ1-3, with D possibly TRBD1 on 5 matching bases. The sequence was collected from a human donor with alopecia areata. Specimen: CD4+ T cells sorted from blood, collected between weeks 30 and 35, from a patient treated with tofacitinib. CDR3: CASSQRVWGRPTAGNTIYF. CDR3 coding DNA: TGTGCCAGCAGCCAAAGGGTCTGGGGACGACCTACTGCTGGAAACACCATATATTTT.